This T cell receptor beta chain was profiled in a study of cytomegalovirus exposure and HLA in healthy donors. The primer mix had 60 Vbeta and 13 Jbeta primers. Profiling relied on immunoSEQ multiplex PCR, and the TCRdb table lists in-frame clones only, not all of them. The repertoire holds about 160,000 clones, with 70% to 90% as singletons. Trimming removed 4 bases from V and 8 bases from J; junction bases left unmatched: 3. Per the germline V gene, CDR1 is SGHNT and CDR2 is YYREEE (reference sequence). The CDR3 has 12 residues. This TCR was recovered from a man aged 18 to 29 in good health and CMV-seropositive. This chain links TRBV5-4 with TRBJ2-3; TRBD2 agrees at 8 bases. The source material was PBMCs. The CDR3 region is CASSGREGTQYF. CDR3 nucleotides: TGTGCCAGCAGCGGCCGGGAGGGTACGCAGTATTTT.